The sequence of this TCR beta chain was determined in a study of cytomegalovirus exposure and HLA in healthy donors. There are a few counts of this clone. Its antigen is not known. 60 Vbeta and 13 Jbeta primers were used in PCR. Method: immunoSEQ multiplex PCR; TCRdb's copy keeps in-frame clones and lacks some. The sample shows fewer than 200,000 clones, about 75% of them seen only once. Study-wide results and limits: As a later analysis revealed, most CMV-associated TCR beta chains appeared HLA-restricted. Researchers reportedly found TCR beta sequences accurately predicted most subjects' HLA-A and HLA-B alleles.

The TCR originated in a woman aged 45-65 years in good health and CMV-seropositive. The sequencing sample was made of PBMCs.

This chain's CDR3 is CASITTSSGNTIYF. The CDR3 nucleotides read TGTGCCAGTATTACCACAAGCTCTGGAAACACCATATATTTT. V and J are TRBV19 and TRBJ1-3, with D uncertain. V shed 7 bases and J shed 0 bases, with 10 bases lying between them. Germline assignment: CDR1 LNHDA and CDR2 SQIVND (reference sequence). This CDR3 region has 14 residues.